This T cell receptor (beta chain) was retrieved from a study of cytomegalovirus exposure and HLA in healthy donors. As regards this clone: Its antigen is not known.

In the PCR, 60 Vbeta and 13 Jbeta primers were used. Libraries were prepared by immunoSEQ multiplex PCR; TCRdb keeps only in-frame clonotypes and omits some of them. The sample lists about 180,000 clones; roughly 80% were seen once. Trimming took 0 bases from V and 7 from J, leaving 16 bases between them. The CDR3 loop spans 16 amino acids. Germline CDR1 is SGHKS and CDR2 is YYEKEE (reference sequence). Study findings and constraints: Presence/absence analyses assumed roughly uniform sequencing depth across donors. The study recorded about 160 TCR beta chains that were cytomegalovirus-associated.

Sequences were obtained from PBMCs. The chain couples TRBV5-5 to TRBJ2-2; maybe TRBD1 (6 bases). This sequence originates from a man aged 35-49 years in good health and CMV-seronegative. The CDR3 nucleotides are TGTGCCAGCAGCTTGGTTCAGGGGATGGACGGCGGGGAGCTGTTTTTT. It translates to CASSLVQGMDGGELFF.